This note documents a single T cell receptor (beta chain) sequence. This CDR3 region has 12 residues. Germline values: CDR1 SQVTM, CDR2 ANQGSEA. The sample originates from a study of cytomegalovirus exposure and HLA in healthy donors. PCR employed 60 Vbeta and 13 Jbeta primers. The repertoire was sequenced with immunoSEQ multiplex PCR; TCRdb's copy has only in-frame clones and lacks some. The sample yields approximately 150,000 clones, roughly 90% seen once. The rearrangement joins TRBV29-1 to TRBJ1-1; D possibly corresponds to TRBD1 (6 bases). Sequencing was performed on PBMCs. The TCR comes from a woman between 40 and 55 years old in good health and CMV-seronegative. The CDR3 sequence: CTALKGDTEAFF. Here the CDR3 DNA reads TGCACCGCCTTAAAGGGGGACACTGAAGCTTTCTTT.